Sequencing of this T cell receptor beta chain was carried out in a study of cytomegalovirus exposure and HLA in healthy donors (dated by TCRdb to 2016 to 2017). In the study overall: In an earlier analysis of 550 to 750 of the donors, less than 350 Gb of sequence data and 100 million or so unique TCR beta sequences from about 190 million T cells were reported. An early release that covered about 640 HLA-typed donors contained approximately 320 gigabases of sequencing data and roughly 84 million unique TCR sequences. Of the approximately 400 genotyped donors, 75% to 85% were placed in the genetic ancestry cluster associated with self-reported Caucasian donors. The study aimed to test whether signatures of past pathogen exposure could be identified by cataloging public T cell receptors. The study used immunosequencing to profile the T cell repertoires of more than 650 subjects and linked those repertoires to cytomegalovirus serostatus. Along with the roughly 700-subject first cohort, a separate validation cohort of approximately 110 different subjects was used. The study combined high-throughput TCR immunosequencing, statistical association of individual TCRs with disease status, and machine learning to predict cytomegalovirus infection status. In a later analysis, previously published TCR beta repertoires from 550 to 750 donors were re-analyzed and high-resolution HLA genotyping was added so that TCR occurrence patterns could be studied. Rather than drawing on any new phenotypic data, the later analysis identified candidate immune exposures from TCR beta sequences and the way those sequences occurred across donors. In an earlier analysis of 500 to 650 of the donors, high-throughput TCR beta sequencing was used to judge whether each TCR beta V gene segment behaved as functional or pseudogenic. Donor age, sex, ethnicity and CMV serostatus were compiled together with the repertoire data. A later genetic analysis used genome-wide SNP genotypes for about three fifths of the roughly 700 donors, treating that subset as a discovery cohort. Every discovery cohort repertoire had been produced on one sequencing platform. HLA typing covered class I and class II loci at four-digit resolution. Typing coverage varied by locus: roughly 629-640 donors for A, B, C, DRB1 and DQB1; roughly 520 for DQA1; over 600 for DPA1; approximately 490 for DPB1. A handful of DR-DQ haplotypes were handled as single units for association and clustering because linkage in the cohort was strong. On average, 235,054 unique TCR beta nucleotide sequences were sequenced per donor among a few hundred genotyped donors of the cohort, with roughly 20% of those sequences being non-productive. Paper-wide results and their limitations: The only immune exposure information available for the cohort was CMV serostatus. When HLA alleles, especially DR and DQ, strongly co-occurred, TCR associations were difficult to assign to individual alleles. Because HLA typing was unavailable for some donors at each locus, only the typed subset was used in association tests. In a later analysis, the rate of TCR association differed among HLA loci, with DRB1 alleles having the most associated TCRs and HLA-C alleles having the fewest. A later analysis found that most CMV-associated TCR beta chains appeared HLA-restricted, with HLA associations seemingly driven largely by CMV exposure. Linkage disequilibrium might explain the correlated functional status among segregating V segments, but an unknown experimental factor could not be ruled out. In a later analysis, HLA-associated TCR beta chains showed more clonal expansion and lower generation probabilities than non-associated chains that were equally common. At a false discovery rate of 0.05, a later analysis linked roughly 17,000 TCR beta sequences to specific HLA alleles. In a later analysis, several top co-occurrence clusters were reported to appear linked to parvovirus B19, influenza, CMV and Epstein-Barr virus. The authors suggested that the approach could potentially be extended to other disease states and immunological phenotypes. Because counts were too low, 15 to 20 rarely observed V segments, including chromosome 9 orphons, were excluded from the earlier analysis of fewer than 650 of the donors. Only TCR beta chains were sequenced in this cohort, and the absence of alpha or paired-chain data limited detectable features. The 87-base-pair reads could not distinguish some IMGT-functional V segments, including TRBV6-2 and TRBV6-3, so those segments were excluded. In an earlier analysis of 587 of the donors, most TCR beta V segments appeared in productive rearrangements about 87% or about 30% of the time, broadly matching IMGT annotations. In a later genetic analysis, a missense DCLRE1C variant was associated with V-gene and J-gene trimming of TCR beta chains, and the association was replicated in an independent cohort. A total of 150 to 200 TCR beta chains were listed by the study as associated with cytomegalovirus. A group of highly shared sequence variants was considered likely to be a technical artifact of the sequencing pipeline. Most TCR sequences were observed very rarely across donors, whereas some public TCRs were present in many individuals. The presence/absence analyses assumed that sequencing depth was roughly uniform across donors, and that assumption may not be true. In vitro tests confirmed that a few of the cytomegalovirus-associated TCR beta chains recognize cytomegalovirus antigens. The classifier was reported to diagnose cytomegalovirus status with high specificity and sensitivity in both the original and validation cohorts. A further reported finding was that TCR beta sequences accurately predicted the HLA-A and HLA-B alleles for most subjects in the first cohort. Compared with the roughly 670-donor mean, donors in an Asian-associated ancestry cluster had fewer N-insertions in productive TCRs, according to a later genetic analysis.

Receptor amplification or capture employed the immunoSEQ multiplex PCR assay. For the multiplex PCR, a mixture combining 60 forward primers for TCR Vbeta segments and 13 reverse primers for TCR Jbeta segments was used. The CDR3 region of rearranged TCR beta genes was amplified from genomic DNA by a multiplex PCR assay. The amplified TCR beta libraries were sequenced on the Illumina HiSeq System as 87-base-pair reads. In the source study's methods: A later analysis counted tens of millions of unique TCR beta chains across the 550 to 700 repertoires, and around 9.9 million of these chains were shared by at least two donors. To remove PCR and sequencing errors, raw reads were error-corrected and collapsed into unique sequences using a nearest-neighbor algorithm that merged closely related sequences. Alignment of CDR3 sequences to IMGT reference sequences was used to assign V, D and J gene segments. For a sequence to be retained, a match of at least six nucleotides was required to both a V gene segment and a J gene segment. Rearrangements were classified as productive when the CDR3 lacked stop codons and remained in frame with V and J, and all other rearrangements were classified as non-productive. Following IMGT convention, CDR3 was defined as the stretch from the second conserved V-encoded cysteine up to the conserved J-encoded phenylalanine. The earlier analysis of fewer than 700 of the donors excluded sequences that lacked an unambiguous match to a single V gene segment. An earlier analysis of some 500 of the donors classified V segments as functional when productive rearrangements were above 56.7% and as segregating when the standard deviation between donors was above 5%. To diagnose cytomegalovirus status from the catalog of TCR beta chain sequences, a statistical classification framework was built. In a later analysis, TCR nucleotide sequences were compared against IMGT/GENE-DB human TR gene sequences so that V and J genes could be assigned. Using the TCRdist pipeline, a later analysis assigned CDR3 sequences along with most-parsimonious VDJ recombination scenarios. A later analysis defined each TCR beta chain by its CDR3 amino acid sequence plus V-gene family, and excluded reads lacking a unique V-gene family. A later analysis removed 450 to 600 highly shared, low-generation-probability nucleotide sequences to deal with suspected cross-contamination and a sequencing artifact. In a later analysis, a clonal expansion index was calculated for each public chain from normalized within-repertoire ranks of inferred template counts. In a later analysis, generation probabilities were computed using a VDJ recombination model fitted to out-of-frame rearrangements, and the results were checked against IGoR. A later analysis scored TCR-TCR, TCR-HLA and TCR-CMV co-occurrence with hypergeometric tests, applying a repertoire-size bias correction to TCR pairs. In a later analysis, false discovery rates were estimated by permuting HLA or CMV assignments 20 times. In a later analysis, co-occurring TCRs were grouped using DBSCAN, with TCRdist sequence similarity added in when clustering inside HLA-allele-positive subsets. Repertoires with fewer than 30,000 or more than 120,000 public chains were left out of co-occurrence clustering, as were about 5 repertoires with anomalous nucleotide sharing. TCRdb obtained this table from immuneACCESS and retained in-frame rearrangements with V and J assigned. These tables miss some clones; where compared with another copy, unresolved V genes account for less than half of the shortfall, and the remainder is unexplained. The V and J calls and clone size are taken from that table; D and trimming were inferred from the DNA. This sample lists roughly 100,000 clones; more than 60% were detected once. About 2.3% of the sample goes to the ten largest clones.

The cohort consisted of some 670 healthy bone marrow donors. At the time of sampling, every cohort member was nominally healthy, though immune exposures that went unrecorded were likely present. The donor tested CMV seronegative, placing the donor among the 350 to 400 seronegative members of the cohort. A peripheral blood sample was provided by each donor, and peripheral blood mononuclear cells were used for TCR beta sequencing. The Qiagen DNeasy Blood Extraction Kit was used to extract genomic DNA from the blood cell samples. As to this clone: Its antigen remains unidentified. Base qualities are not recorded, but no much larger clone differs from it by a single base.

V is pared back by 6 bases and J by 7 bases, with 9 bases lying between the germline termini. CDR1 and CDR2 are read off the germline V gene (reference sequence) as MNHNY and SVGAGI. From its cysteine to its phenylalanine, the CDR3 spans 11 amino acids. Kept here is only the CDR3 DNA, which spans 33 bases and is read in frame from base 1. The source material was PBMCs. In this chain, TRBV6-6 is recombined with TRBJ1-2, with the D segment identity uncertain. This receptor was taken from a man between 35 and 55 years old in good health and CMV-seronegative. CDR3 region: CASRYTGGYTF. The DNA sequence follows: TGTGCCAGCAGATACACGGGTGGCTACACCTTC.